Sequencing of this T cell receptor beta chain was carried out in a study of technical replicates of blood from several donors. TCRdb's table, derived via immunoSEQ multiplex PCR, lists solely in-frame clones and lacks some. In the table there are around 100,000 clones, just under 95% of which are singletons. This clone was seen only once. The specimen was T cells isolated from PBMCs. The receptor was isolated from a human donor in good health.

CDR3 region: CASSQKAGANTEAFF. The CDR3 region has the DNA TGTGCCAGCAGCCAGAAGGCAGGTGCAAACACTGAAGCTTTCTTT. The rearrangement joins TRBV9 to TRBJ1-1; D is ambiguous. Trimming left V 4 bases short and J 2 bases short, with 15 bases between. CDR3 length: 15 residues. The V gene's germline CDR1 is SGDLS and CDR2 YYNGEE.